Below, 8 T cell receptor beta chains from the same sample are listed, as sequenced in a study of cytomegalovirus exposure and HLA in healthy donors. Amplification used 60 Vbeta primers and 13 Jbeta primers. Generated by immunoSEQ multiplex PCR, the TCRdb table keeps only in-frame clones and is missing some. In the table there are about 89,000 clones, 85% of which are singletons. The source material was PBMCs. Receptor source: a man aged 40-55 years in good health and CMV-seropositive.

About this clone: Here the CDR3 omits its conserved ending phenylalanine or tryptophan, so a read error is the likely source. The chain couples TRBV7-8 to TRBJ1-3, with TRBD1 as a possible D gene (5 bases). Trimming removed 0 bases from V and 2 bases from J, with 8 bases in between. This CDR3 region has 15 residues. Germline-derived CDR1 and CDR2 are SGHVS and FQNEAQ. The CDR3 sequence: CASSLAGGAGNTIYL. CDR3 DNA sequence: TGTGCCAGCAGCTTAGCGGGGGGAGCTGGAAACACCATATATCTT.

This chain uses TRBV18 with TRBJ2-1, with TRBD1 identical over 7 bases. CDR1 KGHSH and CDR2 LQKENI come from the germline V gene. CDR3 length: 12 amino acids. V lost 8 bases, J lost 5 bases, and 3 bases stayed unmatched. The CDR3, as DNA: TGTGCCAGCCGGGACAGTAACAATGAGCAGTTCTTC. Translation gives CASRDSNNEQFF.

This rearrangement joins TRBV18 to TRBJ2-4, with D possibly matching TRBD2 (5 bases). Germline V CDR1 and CDR2: KGHSH, LQKENI. The CDR3 totals 13 residues. V was pared by 4 bases and J by 5 bases, with 9 bases between. The CDR3 sequence: CASSRGSQNIQYF. The CDR3 bases are TGTGCCAGCTCACGAGGGTCTCAAAACATTCAGTACTTC.

The rearrangement joins TRBV19 to TRBJ2-1; TRBD2 matches 9 bases. The length of the CDR3 is 15 residues. Losses at the gene ends were 3 bases for V and 7 bases for J; bases not matched to a gene: 7. Germline loops: CDR1 LNHDA, CDR2 SQIVND (reference sequence). The CDR3 DNA reads as TGTGCCAGTAGTATTTTGCGGGGGGGATATAATGAGCAGTTCTTC. Its protein is CASSILRGGYNEQFF.

The V call is TRBV7-3, the J call TRBJ2-2; TRBD2 aligns across 8 bases. Germline trimming cut 4 bases from V and 9 bases from J; bases unmatched to any gene: 10. CDR3 length equals 15 residues. The germline V gene encodes CDR1 SGHTA and CDR2 FQGTGA. CDR3 in DNA: TGTGCCAGCAGCTCTTCCGGTGCGGGGGGACGGGAGCTGTTTTTT. Translated: CASSSSGAGGRELFF.

The chain recombines TRBV30 with TRBJ2-5, with D perhaps matching TRBD1 (5 bases). V was shortened by 0 bases and J by 4 bases, with 6 bases between the two germline ends. There are 12 residues in the CDR3. Per the germline V gene, CDR1 is GTSNPN and CDR2 is SVGIG (reference sequence). This CDR3 reads CAWSVRGETQYF. Written as DNA, the CDR3 is TGTGCCTGGAGTGTAAGGGGAGAGACCCAGTACTTC.

DNA for the CDR3: TGTGCCAGCAGTTTAGAGACAGGGTACAATGAGCAGTTCTTC. It codes for CASSLETGYNEQFF. V gene TRBV27 combines with J gene TRBJ2-1; 7 bases are a match to TRBD1. CDR1 and CDR2 from the germline V gene are MNHEY and SMNVEV (reference sequence). The CDR3 has 14 amino acids. Trimming removed 2 bases from V and 4 bases from J; junction bases left unmatched: 2.

This clone appeared a few times. CDR3 DNA sequence: TGTGCCAGCAGCTTACAGGGGGCTATGAACACTGAAGCTTTCTTT. Amino acid sequence: CASSLQGAMNTEAFF. This chain uses TRBV11-3 with TRBJ1-1; 8 nucleotides match TRBD1. With V trimmed by 2 bases and J by 0 bases, 2 bases remained unmatched. The CDR3 contains 15 residues. Germline V gene sequence: CDR1 SGHNT, CDR2 YENEEA.